This passage covers 30 T cell receptor beta chains from one sample sequenced in a study of CD8+CD57+ T cells in acquired aplastic anemia. For sequencing, patients were chosen who had shown expansion of CD8+CD57+ cells by flow cytometry. It was genomic DNA that served as the template for profiling TCR beta VDJ and CDR3. From the reads, TCRdb called clonotypes with MiXCR, one entry per CDR3 protein. The data contain 160,000 or so distinct CDR3 sequences, around half of them singletons. The material sequenced was sorted CD4+, CD8+, or CD8+CD57+ T cells (not recorded which) from PBMCs. These receptor sequences come from a human donor with aplastic anemia.

The V and J genes are TRBV5-5 and TRBJ1-1; a weak D match, TRBD1 (5 bases). The germline V gene encodes CDR1 SGHKS and CDR2 YYEKEE (reference sequence). Trimming removed 4 bases from V and 0 bases from J, with 13 bases in between. CDR3 length equals 15 residues. The CDR3 nucleotides read TGTGCCAGCAGCCGGGGGGAGGTGGTGAACACTGAAGCTTTCTTT. The encoded protein is CASSRGEVVNTEAFF.

This chain connects TRBV6-1 to TRBJ1-1; D uncertain. The CDR3 length is 14 residues. The ends were cut back, 2 bases at V and 8 bases at J, with 15 bases in the middle. Germline V gene sequence: CDR1 MNHNS, CDR2 SASEGT. This CDR3 is CASSEHSRIIEAFF. The CDR3 DNA reads TGTGCCAGCAGTGAACACAGTCGGATAATCGAAGCTTTCTTT.

This chain joins TRBV20-1 and TRBJ1-1; D is undetermined. The CDR3 has 13 amino acids. The germline V and J ends were trimmed by 6 bases and 3 bases, with 14 bases remaining between them. CDR1 DFQATT and CDR2 SNEGSKA come from the germline V gene (reference sequence). The CDR3 DNA follows: TGCAGTGCCCCCTCCGATCAAGACACTGAAGCTTTCTTT. Translating it yields CSAPSDQDTEAFF.

Ten or more counts support this clonotype. The chain employs TRBV19 and TRBJ2-7; 7 bases align to TRBD2. This CDR3 has 12 residues. V was clipped by 7 bases and J by 3 bases; unmatched bases: 3. Germline loops: CDR1 LNHDA, CDR2 SQIVND (reference sequence). The CDR3 sequence is CASKGGGYEQYF. The CDR3 coding sequence is TGTGCCAGTAAGGGCGGGGGCTACGAGCAGTACTTC. The whole variable domain, remainder taken from reference TRBV19 and TRBJ2-7, is DGGITQSPKYLFRKEGQNVTLSCEQNLNHDAMYWYRQDPGQGLRLIYYSQIVNDFQKGDIAEGYSVSREKKESFPLTVTSAQKNPTAFYLCASKGGGYEQYFGPGTRLTVT.

This clonotype occurred a few times. The chain uses TRBV2 and TRBJ1-5; 7 bases map to TRBD1. J was trimmed by 9 bases and V by 3 bases; bases with no gene match: 11. The CDR3 spans 15 residues. Looked up from germline, CDR1 is SNHLY and CDR2 is FYNNEI. Written as DNA, the CDR3 is TGTGCCAGCAGTGACGAAGACAGGGATCTGTCGCCCCAGCATTTT. Residues: CASSDEDRDLSPQHF.

This clonotype has a count of ten or more. The CDR3 region has the DNA TGTGCCAGCAGCTTGGGGACAGGGGATCGCTATGGCTACACCTTC. This encodes CASSLGTGDRYGYTF. V is TRBV5-6 and J is TRBJ1-2; TRBD1 aligns across 9 bases. Germline V gives CDR1 SGHDT, CDR2 YYEEEE. J was trimmed by 4 bases and V by 0 bases; bases with no gene match: 4. This CDR3 is built from 15 residues.

The chain carries TRBV11-2 and TRBJ2-5; 13 bases are a match to TRBD2. Losses at the gene ends were 7 bases for V and 5 bases for J; bases not matched to a gene: 16. The CDR3 totals 18 residues. Per the germline V gene, CDR1 is SGHAT and CDR2 is FQNNGV. The CDR3 loop reads CASKDSGLAGRAGETQYF. The CDR3 bases are TGTGCCAGCAAGGACTCGGGACTAGCGGGGCGAGCGGGTGAGACCCAGTACTTC.

As to this clonotype: A much larger clone lies a single base off, so this may be a read error. The chain has TRBV19 and TRBJ2-1, with 8 bases lining up with TRBD1. Per germline, CDR1 LNHDA and CDR2 SQIVND (reference sequence). The CDR3 sequence is 16 residues long. Trimming cost V 3 bases and J 5 bases; bases outside gene matches: 9. CDR3 in amino acids: CASSMRVGQGHNEQFF. CDR3 coding DNA: TGTGCCAGTAGTATGAGGGTTGGACAGGGACACAATGAGCAGTTCTTC.

In this sample, this clonotype turned up a few times. The chain joins TRBV29-1 to TRBJ1-1; TRBD1 might be the D (6 bases). The V end lost 3 bases, the J end lost 2 bases, and 10 bases lay between the germline ends. The V gene's germline CDR1 is SQVTM and CDR2 ANQGSEA. This CDR3 is 13 amino acids long. CDR3 nucleotide sequence: TGCAGCGTTGATACAGGGTACAACACTGAAGCTTTCTTT. Residues: CSVDTGYNTEAFF.

This clonotype was recorded at least ten times. This chain connects TRBV20-1 to TRBJ1-6, with 11 bases matching TRBD1. There are 17 residues in the CDR3. J was trimmed by 5 bases and V by 0 bases; bases with no gene match: 6. Germline V CDR1 and CDR2: DFQATT, SNEGSKA (reference sequence). In DNA, the CDR3 is TGCAGTGCTAGAGATTGGAGGACAGGGGGCAATAATTCACCCCTCCACTTT. Translated: CSARDWRTGGNNSPLHF.

The chain carries TRBV4-1 and TRBJ1-6; D not certain. CDR1 is MGHRA and CDR2 is YSYEKL in the germline V gene. This CDR3 region has 14 residues. V lost 4 bases and J 10 bases, leaving 14 bases between the germline ends. CDR3 bases: TGCGCCAGCAGCCTGGGAGAAGGGAAATCACCCCTCCACTTT. Translated, it gives CASSLGEGKSPLHF.

This clonotype was seen a handful of times. This may stem from a read error, because a much larger clone lies one nucleotide away. The V gene is TRBV20-1, the J gene TRBJ1-1, with D unresolved. The CDR3 is 14 amino acids. CDR1 and CDR2 (germline): DFQATT, SNEGSKA (reference sequence). V lost 0 bases and J lost 3, with 11 bases in between. CDR3 sequence reads: CSARDPRQDTEAFF. The CDR3 DNA reads TGCAGTGCTAGAGATCCAAGGCAAGACACTGAAGCTTTCTTT.

This chain links TRBV4-1 with TRBJ1-1; D might be TRBD1 (5 bases). V was clipped by 0 bases and J by 2 bases, with 16 bases between them. There are 17 residues in the CDR3. From germline, CDR1 is MGHRA and CDR2 YSYEKL. The CDR3 DNA reads TGCGCCAGCAGCCAAGAATACGGCAGGGTATCTAACACTGAAGCTTTCTTT. Its protein is CASSQEYGRVSNTEAFF.

This clonotype was observed a few times. The CDR3: CATRSGASTDTQYF. The CDR3 DNA reads as TGTGCCACCAGGTCGGGGGCTAGCACAGATACGCAGTATTTT. The rearrangement links TRBV24-1 to TRBJ2-3; D is possibly TRBD1 or TRBD2 (6 bases each). Trimming removed 7 bases from V and 0 bases from J, with 10 bases in between. Germline loops: CDR1 KGHDR, CDR2 SFDVKD. This CDR3 is built from 14 residues.

This clonotype appeared a few times. This chain uses TRBV18 with TRBJ1-3, with D hard to call. There are 17 residues in the CDR3. Germline-derived CDR1 and CDR2 are KGHSH and LQKENI. Deletions cut 3 bases from V and 0 bases from J, with 15 bases between. CDR3 sequence reads: CASSPWADEDSGNTIYF. CDR3 nucleotide sequence: TGTGCCAGCTCACCCTGGGCGGACGAGGACTCTGGAAACACCATATATTTT.

This clonotype occurred many times. The V and J genes are TRBV5-1 and TRBJ2-5; no clear D gene. Trimming cost V 6 bases and J 4 bases, with 16 bases left between them. This CDR3 spans 14 amino acids. Per the germline V gene, CDR1 is SGHRS and CDR2 is YFSETQ. CDR3 in amino acids: CASTPTPTTETQYF. DNA for the CDR3: TGCGCCAGCACCCCGACTCCCACCACAGAGACCCAGTACTTC.

The V gene is TRBV12-5, the J gene TRBJ1-4, with 7 bases that match TRBD1. Germline V CDR1 and CDR2: LGHNT, FRNRAP. This CDR3 comprises 14 residues. The ends lost 6 bases at V and 4 bases at J; junction bases unmatched: 5. The CDR3 loop is CASGQDRFNEKLFF. Written as DNA, the CDR3 is TGTGCTAGTGGACAGGACAGGTTTAATGAAAAACTGTTTTTT.

This clonotype was found a few times. The chain uses TRBV29-1 and TRBJ2-2, with 8 bases lining up with TRBD1. With V trimmed by 4 bases and J by 3 bases, 4 bases remained unmatched. Germline V CDR1 and CDR2: SQVTM, ANQGSEA. This CDR3 has 14 residues. CDR3 sequence (DNA): TGCAGCGTTGGTACAGGGGGAGACACCGGGGAGCTGTTTTTT. Translated, it gives CSVGTGGDTGELFF.

The chain combines TRBV29-1 with TRBJ1-6; D is ambiguous. Trimming pared 8 bases from V and 7 bases from J, leaving 12 bases between. This CDR3 is built from 12 residues. Germline CDR1 is SQVTM and CDR2 is ANQGSEA. For the CDR3, the DNA is TGCAGCCAAGAGCCAGGAAATTCACCCCTCCACTTT. It encodes CSQEPGNSPLHF. The full variable domain, completed using reference TRBV29-1 and TRBJ1-6, is SAVISQKPSRDICQRGTSLTIQCQVDSQVTMMFWYRQQPGQSLTLIATANQGSEATYESGFVIDKFPISRPNLTFSTLTVSNMSPEDSSIYLCSQEPGNSPLHFGNGTRLTVT.

V usage is TRBV5-1 and J usage is TRBJ1-2; the D is unclear. From germline, CDR1 is SGHRS and CDR2 YFSETQ. This CDR3 has 12 amino acids. Trimming took off 0 bases at V and 5 bases at J, with 5 bases between the two ends. In DNA form, the CDR3 reads TGCGCCAGCAGCTTGGACAGATATGGCTACACCTTC. Encoded protein: CASSLDRYGYTF.

In this sample, this clonotype turned up many times. The CDR3 region is CASTTEGVNTEAFF. The CDR3 bases are TGTGCCAGCACCACTGAGGGGGTGAACACTGAAGCTTTCTTT. The chain recombines TRBV3-1 with TRBJ1-1; D possibly corresponds to TRBD1 (6 bases). Germline V gene sequence: CDR1 LGHDT, CDR2 YNNKEL (reference sequence). V was cut by 7 bases and J by 0 bases, with 12 bases left in between. The CDR3 has 14 residues.

This clonotype has just a few counts. The chain is built from TRBV18 and TRBJ1-1; D is perhaps TRBD1 (5 bases). Deletions cut 6 bases from V and 6 bases from J, with 14 bases between. Germline-derived CDR1 and CDR2 are KGHSH and LQKENI. This CDR3 is 13 amino acids long. The CDR3 DNA reads as TGTGCCAGCTCTAACGGGGCCCACCCTGAAGCTTTCTTT. Translated, it gives CASSNGAHPEAFF.

V and J are TRBV7-9 and TRBJ1-1, with D unresolved. The germline gives CDR1 SEHNR, CDR2 FQNEAQ (reference sequence). Trimming removed 5 bases at V and 8 bases at J, with 12 bases between. CDR3 length: 12 amino acids. The CDR3 reads CASSPPGVEAFF. The CDR3 bases are TGTGCCAGCAGCCCCCCCGGGGTCGAAGCTTTCTTT.

This clonotype was detected once. The rearrangement links TRBV7-9 to TRBJ2-7, with D maybe TRBD2 (6 bases). Germline CDR1 SEHNR, CDR2 FQNEAQ (reference sequence). The CDR3 runs 13 residues. Trimming stripped 4 bases from V and 5 bases from J, with 12 bases between. The CDR3 nucleotides read TGTGCCAGCAGCTCCCGAGCGGGCGACGAGCAGTACTTC. Encoded protein: CASSSRAGDEQYF. Filled out from reference TRBV7-9 and TRBJ2-7, the complete variable domain reads DTGVSQNPRHKITKRGQNVTFRCDPISEHNRLYWYRQTLGQGPEFLTYFQNEAQLEKSRLLSDRFSAERPKGSFSTLEIQRTEQGDSAMYLCASSSRAGDEQYFGPGTRLTVT.

V gene TRBV11-2 combines with J gene TRBJ2-3; D possibly uses TRBD1 or TRBD2 (5 bases each). Germline CDR1 reads SGHAT; CDR2 reads FQNNGV. This CDR3 spans 15 amino acids. The V end lost 2 bases, the J end lost 2 bases, and 11 bases lay between the germline ends. This chain's CDR3 is CASSLTGDATDTQYF. DNA of the CDR3: TGTGCCAGCAGCTTAACCGGGGACGCCACAGATACGCAGTATTTT.

Only a few counts were recorded for this clonotype. This may be a read error: a much more frequent sequence differs by one nucleotide. This sequence joins TRBV19 and TRBJ2-3; 7 bases are a match to TRBD2. This CDR3 has 11 residues. The germline gives CDR1 LNHDA, CDR2 SQIVND (reference sequence). In DNA, the CDR3 is TGTGCCAGCGGACTAGGAGATGCGCAGTATTTT. Amino acids: CASGLGDAQYF.

CDR3 region: CASSFYGGNYNEQFF. CDR3 coding DNA: TGTGCCAGCAGCTTTTACGGGGGAAACTACAATGAGCAGTTCTTC. The V and J genes are TRBV11-1 and TRBJ2-1; D may be TRBD2 (6 bases). V was pared by 3 bases and J by 3 bases, with 12 bases between. The CDR3 consists of 15 residues. CDR1 and CDR2 from the germline V gene are SGHAT and FQDESV (reference sequence).

J is TRBJ1-5 and V is TRBV24-1; perhaps TRBD1 as D (6 bases). Germline V gene lookup returns CDR1 KGHDR and CDR2 SFDVKD. CDR3 length: 12 amino acids. Trimming cost V 5 bases and J 14 bases, with 15 bases left between them. The CDR3 bases are TGTGCCACCAGTGTTTACAGGGTCGATGAGCATTTT. Encoded protein: CATSVYRVDEHF.

A note on this clonotype: This sequence may be a read error, since a much larger clone differs from it by one base. The chain recombines TRBV12-3 or TRBV12-4 with TRBJ2-7; D may be TRBD1 or TRBD2 (5 bases each). The CDR3 loop spans 15 amino acids. V was cut by 0 bases and J by 1 base, with 10 bases left in between. The CDR3 spells CASSLAEWGSYEQYF. The CDR3 coding sequence is TGTGCCAGCAGTTTAGCCGAGTGGGGGTCCTACGAGCAGTACTTC.

The genes are TRBV25-1 and TRBJ1-2; D is perhaps TRBD1 (5 bases). The CDR3 contains 17 residues. Germline V gene sequence: CDR1 MGHDK, CDR2 SYGVNS. V was cut by 5 bases and J by 4 bases, with 23 bases left in between. The CDR3 sequence: CASSYSFHRTESYGYTF. CDR3 DNA: TGTGCCAGCAGTTACTCGTTCCACAGGACGGAAAGCTATGGCTACACCTTC.